This T cell receptor beta chain is drawn from a study of spatial heterogeneity in lung cancer. Time point denoted: sample taken at primary tumor resection. In regard to this clonotype: As yet, its antigen is unknown.

TCRdb called the 5' RACE reads again in MiXCR, with one record for every CDR3 protein. Of 950 to 1,500 distinct CDR3 sequences listed, around 16% are singletons. General observations from the study: Counts of expanded intratumoral alpha and beta TCRs tracked tumor mutation counts. Counts for ubiquitous and regional expanded TCRs went along with ubiquitous and regional nonsynonymous mutations, respectively.

The source material was lung tumor tissue, sampled at surgery. The receptor was isolated from a male donor with early-stage non-small cell lung cancer.

The chain's CDR3 is CSVPYGQGQETQYF. CDR3 sequence (DNA): TGCAGCGTTCCCTACGGACAGGGGCAAGAGACCCAGTACTTC. This chain connects TRBV29-1 to TRBJ2-5, with 9 bases matching TRBD1. From germline, CDR1 is SQVTM and CDR2 ANQGSEA. The CDR3 spans 14 residues. Trimming cost V 5 bases and J 2 bases; bases outside gene matches: 6.